The source of this T cell receptor (beta chain) is a study of control samples from healthy donors and cancer patients. Assay: immunoSEQ multiplex PCR; the TCRdb copy retains only in-frame clones and omits some. Altogether under 150,000 clones are present, 88% being singletons, with the ten largest covering 8.7%. The germline V gene encodes CDR1 GTSNPN and CDR2 SVGIG (reference sequence). The CDR3 totals 13 residues. The V end was cut by 5 bases, the J end by 1 base, with 9 bases between. Sample: blood. The source is a woman in her 30s in good health. This sequence joins TRBV30 and TRBJ1-3; possibly TRBD1 for D (6 bases). The CDR3 DNA sequence: TGTGCCTGGGGTACAGGGTCTGGAAACACCATATATTTT. Translating it yields CAWGTGSGNTIYF.